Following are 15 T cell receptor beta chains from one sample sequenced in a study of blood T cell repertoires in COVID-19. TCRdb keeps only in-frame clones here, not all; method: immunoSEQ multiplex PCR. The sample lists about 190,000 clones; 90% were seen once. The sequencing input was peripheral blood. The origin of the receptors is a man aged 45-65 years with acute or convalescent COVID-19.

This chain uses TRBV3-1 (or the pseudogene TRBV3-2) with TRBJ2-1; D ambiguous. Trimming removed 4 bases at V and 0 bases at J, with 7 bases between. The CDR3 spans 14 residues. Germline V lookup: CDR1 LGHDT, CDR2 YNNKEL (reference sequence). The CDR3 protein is CASSLLSSYNEQFF. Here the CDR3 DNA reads TGTGCCAGCAGCCTCCTCTCCTCCTACAATGAGCAGTTCTTC.

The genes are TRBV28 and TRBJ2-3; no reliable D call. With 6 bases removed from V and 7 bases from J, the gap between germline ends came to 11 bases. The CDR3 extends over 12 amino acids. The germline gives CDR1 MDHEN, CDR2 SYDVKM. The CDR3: CASSQHYNTQYF. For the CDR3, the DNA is TGTGCCAGCAGCCAACACTACAATACGCAGTATTTT.

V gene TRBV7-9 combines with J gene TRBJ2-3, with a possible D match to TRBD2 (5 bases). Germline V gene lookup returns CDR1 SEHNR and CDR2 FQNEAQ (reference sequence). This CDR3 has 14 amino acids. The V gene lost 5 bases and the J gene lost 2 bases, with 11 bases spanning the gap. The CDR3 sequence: CASSPDSDTDTQYF. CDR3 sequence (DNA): TGTGCCAGCAGCCCGGACTCAGACACAGATACGCAGTATTTT.

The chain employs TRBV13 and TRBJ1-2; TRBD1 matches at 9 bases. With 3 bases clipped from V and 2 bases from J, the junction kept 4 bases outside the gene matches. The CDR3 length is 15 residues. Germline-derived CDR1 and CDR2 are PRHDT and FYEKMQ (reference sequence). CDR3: CASSLRDRANYGYTF. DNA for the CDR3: TGTGCCAGCAGCTTGCGGGACAGGGCGAACTATGGCTACACCTTC.

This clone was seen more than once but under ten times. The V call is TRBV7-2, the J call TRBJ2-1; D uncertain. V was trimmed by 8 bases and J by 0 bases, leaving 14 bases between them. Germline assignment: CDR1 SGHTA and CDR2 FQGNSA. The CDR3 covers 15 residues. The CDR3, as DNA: TGTGCCAGCTTCTACCGACGGAGCTCCTACAATGAGCAGTTCTTC. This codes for CASFYRRSSYNEQFF.

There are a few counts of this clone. CDR3 region: CASSRDSYEQYV. The CDR3 bases are TGTGCCAGCAGCCGGGACAGCTACGAGCAGTACGTC. The chain uses TRBV5-8 and TRBJ2-7, with 7 nucleotides matching TRBD1. The length of the CDR3 is 12 residues. V lost 4 bases and J lost 3; bases outside the gene matches: 1. Germline assignment: CDR1 SGHTS and CDR2 YDEGEE.

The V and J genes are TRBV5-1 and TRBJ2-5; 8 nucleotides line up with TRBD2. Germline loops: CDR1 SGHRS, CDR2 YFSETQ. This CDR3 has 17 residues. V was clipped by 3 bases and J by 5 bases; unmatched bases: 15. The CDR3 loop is CASSSGASFSGTETQYF. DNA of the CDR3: TGCGCCAGCAGCTCGGGGGCCAGTTTTAGCGGGACGGAGACCCAGTACTTC.

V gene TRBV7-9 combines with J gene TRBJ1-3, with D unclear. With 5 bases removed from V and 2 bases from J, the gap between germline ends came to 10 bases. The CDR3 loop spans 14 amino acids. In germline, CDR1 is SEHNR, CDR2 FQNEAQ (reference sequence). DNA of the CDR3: TGTGCCAGCAGCCCTTCAGGAACTGGAAACACCATATATTTT. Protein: CASSPSGTGNTIYF.

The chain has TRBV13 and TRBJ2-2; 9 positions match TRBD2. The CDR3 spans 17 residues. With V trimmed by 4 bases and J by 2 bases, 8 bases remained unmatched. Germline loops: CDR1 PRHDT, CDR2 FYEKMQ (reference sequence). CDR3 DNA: TGTGCCAGCAGCTCTTTCGGGACTAGCAGAAACACCGGGGAGCTGTTTTTT. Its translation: CASSSFGTSRNTGELFF. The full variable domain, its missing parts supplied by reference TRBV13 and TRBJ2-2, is AAGVIQSPRHLIKEKRETATLKCYPIPRHDTVYWYQQGPGQDPQFLISFYEKMQSDKGSIPDRFSAQQFSDYHSELNMSSLELGDSALYFCASSSFGTSRNTGELFFGEGSRLTVL.

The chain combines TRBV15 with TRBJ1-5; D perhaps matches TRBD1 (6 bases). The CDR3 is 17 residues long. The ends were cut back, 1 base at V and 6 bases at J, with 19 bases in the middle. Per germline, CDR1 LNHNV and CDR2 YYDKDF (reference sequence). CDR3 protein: CATSRVGLTGLGQPQHF. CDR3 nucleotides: TGTGCCACCAGCAGAGTGGGGCTGACAGGTCTGGGTCAGCCCCAGCATTTT.

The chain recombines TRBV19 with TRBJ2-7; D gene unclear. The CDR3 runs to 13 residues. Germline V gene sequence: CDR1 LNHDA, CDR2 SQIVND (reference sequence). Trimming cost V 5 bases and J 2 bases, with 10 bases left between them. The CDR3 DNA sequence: TGTGCCAGTAGTGGAGCCCCGACCTACGAGCAGTACTTC. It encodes CASSGAPTYEQYF.

CDR3 sequence (DNA): TGTGCCAGCTCACTACTAGCGGGGACCAGCACAGATACGCAGTATTTT. Translating it yields CASSLLAGTSTDTQYF. The chain employs TRBV18 and TRBJ2-3, with 10 positions matching TRBD2. This CDR3 contains 16 residues. Trimming cost V 4 bases and J 0 bases; bases outside gene matches: 4. Germline V gene sequence: CDR1 KGHSH, CDR2 LQKENI. The complete variable domain, with remaining parts taken from reference TRBV18 and TRBJ2-3, reads NAGVMQNPRHLVRRRGQEARLRCSPMKGHSHVYWYRQLPEEGLKFMVYLQKENIIDESGMPKERFSAEFPKEGPSILRIQQVVRGDSAAYFCASSLLAGTSTDTQYFGPGTRLTVL.

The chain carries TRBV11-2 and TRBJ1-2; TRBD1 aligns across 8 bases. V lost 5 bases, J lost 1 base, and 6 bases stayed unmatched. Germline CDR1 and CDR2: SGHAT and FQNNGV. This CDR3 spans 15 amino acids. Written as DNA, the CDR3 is TGTGCCAGCAGCCTCCGACAGGGGATTAACTATGGCTACACCTTC. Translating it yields CASSLRQGINYGYTF.

The CDR3 is CASSYPGITYEQYF. CDR3 nucleotide sequence: TGCGCCAGCAGCTACCCGGGTATTACCTACGAGCAGTACTTC. This chain joins TRBV5-1 and TRBJ2-7; no clear D. The V end was cut by 3 bases, the J end by 2 bases, with 12 bases between. Germline V gene lookup returns CDR1 SGHRS and CDR2 YFSETQ. This CDR3 has 14 amino acids. The entire variable domain, with the rest obtained from reference TRBV5-1 and TRBJ2-7, is as follows: KAGVTQTPRYLIKTRGQQVTLSCSPISGHRSVSWYQQTPGQGLQFLFEYFSETQRNKGNFPGRFSGRQFSNSRSEMNVSTLELGDSALYLCASSYPGITYEQYFGPGTRLTVT.

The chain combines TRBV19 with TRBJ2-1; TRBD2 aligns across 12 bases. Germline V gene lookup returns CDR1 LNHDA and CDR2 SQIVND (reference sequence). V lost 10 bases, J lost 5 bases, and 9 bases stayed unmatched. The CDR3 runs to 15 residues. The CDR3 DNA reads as TGTGCCACCGCTACTAGCGGGAGGCGGAACAATGAGCAGTTCTTC. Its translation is CATATSGRRNNEQFF. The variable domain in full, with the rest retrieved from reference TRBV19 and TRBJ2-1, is DGGITQSPKYLFRKEGQNVTLSCEQNLNHDAMYWYRQDPGQGLRLIYYSQIVNDFQKGDIAEGYSVSREKKESFPLTVTSAQKNPTAFYLCATATSGRRNNEQFFGPGTRLTVL.